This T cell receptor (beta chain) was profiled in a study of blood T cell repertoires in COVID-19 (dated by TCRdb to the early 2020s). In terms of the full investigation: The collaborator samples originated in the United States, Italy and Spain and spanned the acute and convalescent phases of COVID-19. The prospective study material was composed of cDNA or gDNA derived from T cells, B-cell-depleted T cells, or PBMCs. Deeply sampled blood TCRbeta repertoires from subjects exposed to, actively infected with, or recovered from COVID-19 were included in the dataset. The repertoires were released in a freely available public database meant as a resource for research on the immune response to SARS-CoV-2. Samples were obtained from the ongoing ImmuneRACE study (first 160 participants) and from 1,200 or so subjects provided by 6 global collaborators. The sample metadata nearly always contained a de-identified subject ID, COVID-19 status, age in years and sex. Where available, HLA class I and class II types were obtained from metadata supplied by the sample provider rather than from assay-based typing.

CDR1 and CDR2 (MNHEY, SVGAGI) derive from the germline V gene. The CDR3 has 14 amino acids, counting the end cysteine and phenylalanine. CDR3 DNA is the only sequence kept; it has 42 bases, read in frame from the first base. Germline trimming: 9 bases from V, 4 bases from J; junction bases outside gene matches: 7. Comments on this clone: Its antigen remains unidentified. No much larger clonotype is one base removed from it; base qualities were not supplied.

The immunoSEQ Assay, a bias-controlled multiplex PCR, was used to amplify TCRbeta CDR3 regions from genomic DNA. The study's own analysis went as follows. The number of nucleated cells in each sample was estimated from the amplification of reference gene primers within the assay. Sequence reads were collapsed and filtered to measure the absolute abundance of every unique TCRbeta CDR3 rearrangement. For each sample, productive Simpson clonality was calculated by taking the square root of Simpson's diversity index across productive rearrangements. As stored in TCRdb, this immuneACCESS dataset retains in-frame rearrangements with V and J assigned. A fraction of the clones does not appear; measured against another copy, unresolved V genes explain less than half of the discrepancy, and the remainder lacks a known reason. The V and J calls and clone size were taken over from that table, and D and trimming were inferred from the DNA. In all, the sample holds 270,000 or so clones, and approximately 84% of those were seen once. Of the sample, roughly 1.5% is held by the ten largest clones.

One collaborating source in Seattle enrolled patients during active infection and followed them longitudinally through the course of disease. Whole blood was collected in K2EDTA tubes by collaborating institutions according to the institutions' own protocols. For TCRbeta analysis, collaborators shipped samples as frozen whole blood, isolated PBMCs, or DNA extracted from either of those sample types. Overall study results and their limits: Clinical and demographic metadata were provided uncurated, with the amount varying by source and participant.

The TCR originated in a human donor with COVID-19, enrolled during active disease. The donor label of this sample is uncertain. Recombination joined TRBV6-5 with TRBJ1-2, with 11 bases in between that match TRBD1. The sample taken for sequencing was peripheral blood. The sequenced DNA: TGTGCCAGTACTGTGGGACAGGGGGGCTATGGCTACACCTTC. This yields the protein CASTVGQGGYGYTF.